This T cell receptor (beta chain) was identified during a study of blood T cell repertoires in COVID-19. Study-wide background: Spain, Italy and the United States supplied samples that represented acute and convalescent COVID-19.

The CDR3 consists of 15 residues. The V gene's germline CDR1 is MNHNS and CDR2 SASEGT. The germline V and J ends were trimmed by 0 bases and 7 bases, with 15 bases remaining between them. Patients from Seattle were sampled longitudinally, starting during active infection. The authors' processing: Reference gene primer amplification yielded estimated nucleated cell counts. The method was immunoSEQ multiplex PCR; TCRdb's version includes in-frame clones alone and lacks a portion of them. The DNA gave D and trimming, while V, J and clone size come from that table. This sample has over 100,000 clones, with around 90% found just once.

The sequenced material came from peripheral blood. The chain recombines TRBV6-1 with TRBJ1-2; maybe TRBD1 (6 bases). The origin of this receptor is a woman aged 50 to 60 with COVID-19, enrolled during active disease. The CDR3 DNA reads TGTGCCAGCAGTGAAGCGGGTCAGGGGTGGAGTGGCTACACCTTC. Its translation: CASSEAGQGWSGYTF.